One sample yielded the 27 T cell receptor beta chains listed below, sequenced in a study of cytomegalovirus exposure and HLA in healthy donors. A multiplex PCR was run with 60 Vbeta primers and 13 Jbeta primers. Repertoires were generated with immunoSEQ multiplex PCR, while TCRdb's copy carries only in-frame clones and drops some. The data show tens of thousands of clones, about 70% seen once. Sequences were obtained from PBMCs. Every receptor here comes from a woman in her forties or fifties in good health and CMV-seropositive.

This rearrangement joins TRBV6-1 to TRBJ2-3; D may be TRBD2 (6 bases). Germline assignment: CDR1 MNHNS and CDR2 SASEGT. This CDR3 has 14 residues. V was trimmed by 5 bases and J by 2 bases, leaving 11 bases between them. CDR3 in DNA: TGTGCCAGCAGTCGTAGCGGACTCACAGATACGCAGTATTTT. It encodes CASSRSGLTDTQYF.

V gene TRBV5-1 combines with J gene TRBJ2-3, with TRBD2 identical over 10 bases. V shed 0 bases, J shed 9 bases, and the junction held 7 bases outside the gene matches. CDR3 size: 15 residues. Germline V CDR1 and CDR2: SGHRS, YFSETQ. The CDR3: CASSLVPSGGETQYF. CDR3 bases: TGCGCCAGCAGCTTGGTTCCTAGCGGGGGAGAAACGCAGTATTTT.

This chain uses TRBV5-1 with TRBJ2-7; TRBD1 is a possible D gene (5 bases). The CDR3 runs 14 residues. Deletions cut 1 base from V and 1 base from J, with 9 bases between. CDR1 and CDR2 (germline): SGHRS, YFSETQ. CDR3 sequence (DNA): TGCGCCAGCAGCTTGCTGCAGGGTTCCTACGAGCAGTACTTC. Its translation: CASSLLQGSYEQYF.

This clone was detected only a few times. The chain employs TRBV29-1 and TRBJ2-3, with TRBD1 matching 8 bases. With 7 bases clipped from V and 4 bases from J, the junction kept 13 bases outside the gene matches. Germline-derived CDR1 and CDR2 are SQVTM and ANQGSEA. The CDR3 has 15 amino acids. This chain's CDR3 is CSARGQGAKADTQYF. In DNA, the CDR3 is TGCAGCGCCCGAGGGCAGGGGGCTAAGGCAGATACGCAGTATTTT.

The CDR3, as DNA: TGTGCCAGCAGAAAGTTCGGACAGGGGGGTATGAACACTGAAGCTTTCTTT. Protein product: CASRKFGQGGMNTEAFF. The chain combines TRBV27 with TRBJ1-1; TRBD1 matches at 10 bases. This CDR3 is 17 amino acids long. Trimming cost V 6 bases and J 0 bases; bases outside gene matches: 10. CDR1 and CDR2 (germline): MNHEY, SMNVEV (reference sequence).

This clone was seen a handful of times. Written as DNA, the CDR3 is TGTGCCAGCAGGGGGGCCGCGTTCCATCTCTATGGCTACACCTTC. Its protein is CASRGAAFHLYGYTF. This chain links TRBV28 with TRBJ1-2, with D possibly matching TRBD1 (6 bases). The CDR3 has 15 residues. Trimming cost V 6 bases and J 4 bases, with 18 bases left between them. Germline V gives CDR1 MDHEN, CDR2 SYDVKM.

This chain links TRBV25-1 with TRBJ2-5, with 7 positions matching TRBD1. The junction had 8 bases not matched to a gene; V was cut back by 5 bases and J by 2 bases. In germline, CDR1 is MGHDK, CDR2 SYGVNS. The CDR3 runs 15 residues. The CDR3 sequence is CASSPPDRVQETQYF. The CDR3 DNA follows: TGTGCCAGCAGTCCCCCCGACAGGGTTCAAGAGACCCAGTACTTC.

This chain joins TRBV19 and TRBJ1-1; D perhaps matches TRBD1 (5 bases). V was pared by 6 bases and J by 5 bases, with 19 bases between. The germline gives CDR1 LNHDA, CDR2 SQIVND (reference sequence). This CDR3 is 15 amino acids long. The CDR3 spells CASRHGGGGWTEAFF. The DNA of the CDR3 is TGTGCCAGTAGACATGGTGGGGGAGGATGGACTGAAGCTTTCTTT.

This chain links TRBV30 with TRBJ2-5; TRBD1 matches 7 bases. Germline V gene lookup returns CDR1 GTSNPN and CDR2 SVGIG (reference sequence). This CDR3 is built from 15 residues. The V gene end was trimmed by 0 bases and the J gene end by 5 bases; junction bases not matched to a gene: 9. Here the CDR3 DNA reads TGTGCCTGGAGTGTGGGGACAGTCCATGGGGAGACCCAGTACTTC. Its translation is CAWSVGTVHGETQYF.

The rearrangement uses TRBV27 and TRBJ2-7, with D possibly TRBD2 on 7 matching bases. This CDR3 region has 21 residues. Per the germline V gene, CDR1 is MNHEY and CDR2 is SMNVEV (reference sequence). Trimming removed 3 bases at V and 1 base at J, with 31 bases between. The CDR3 sequence: CASSFQTPLAIYTQGSYEQYF. In DNA, the CDR3 is TGTGCCAGCAGTTTCCAAACCCCACTAGCGATCTATACCCAGGGGTCCTACGAGCAGTACTTC.

This clone was detected a few times. The J gene is TRBJ2-5, the V gene TRBV7-2; possibly TRBD2 for D (6 bases). This CDR3 has 15 residues. V was pared by 4 bases and J by 7 bases, with 19 bases between. Germline V gene data show CDR1 as SGHTA and CDR2 as FQGNSA. The CDR3 DNA follows: TGTGCCAGCAGCTCCCCGAATAGCGGTGGTGGGACCCAGTACTTC. It specifies CASSSPNSGGGTQYF. The complete variable domain, with remaining parts taken from reference TRBV7-2 and TRBJ2-5, reads GAGVSQSPSNKVTEKGKDVELRCDPISGHTALYWYRQSLGQGLEFLIYFQGNSAPDKSGLPSDRFSAERTGGSVSTLTIQRTQQEDSAVYLCASSSPNSGGGTQYFGPGTRLLVL.

V is TRBV2 and J is TRBJ1-1; D possibly corresponds to TRBD1 (6 bases). Germline values: CDR1 SNHLY, CDR2 FYNNEI. Trimming stripped 8 bases from V and 6 bases from J, with 25 bases between. The CDR3 runs 16 residues. The CDR3 DNA reads as TGTGCCAGCGCCCCCTTGGGGGCCGTTAAGAGCCCTGAAGCTTTCTTT. Translation: CASAPLGAVKSPEAFF.

The table lists this clone with a few counts. The rearrangement links TRBV5-4 to TRBJ2-2; TRBD2 matches at 8 bases. CDR3 length: 16 residues. Germline V gene lookup returns CDR1 SGHNT and CDR2 YYREEE (reference sequence). Trimming removed 3 bases from V and 9 bases from J; junction bases left unmatched: 13. The CDR3 coding sequence is TGTGCCAGCAGCTCACAACGCCCGGGGGGGTACCGGGAGCTGTTTTTT. Translation: CASSSQRPGGYRELFF.

The V gene is TRBV7-2, the J gene TRBJ2-2; TRBD2 agrees at 8 bases. Germline CDR1 reads SGHTA; CDR2 reads FQGNSA. V shed 5 bases, J shed 5 bases, and the junction held 10 bases outside the gene matches. CDR3 length: 16 residues. The CDR3 reads CASSPRERGRTGELFF. The CDR3, as DNA: TGTGCCAGCAGCCCACGAGAGCGGGGGCGGACCGGGGAGCTGTTTTTT. The full variable domain, completed using reference TRBV7-2 and TRBJ2-2, is GAGVSQSPSNKVTEKGKDVELRCDPISGHTALYWYRQSLGQGLEFLIYFQGNSAPDKSGLPSDRFSAERTGGSVSTLTIQRTQQEDSAVYLCASSPRERGRTGELFFGEGSRLTVL.

This clone has only a few counts. Germline is not matched at one junction end, which may reflect a read error. V usage is TRBV7-9 and J usage is TRBJ1-1, with D unresolved. Germline V CDR1 and CDR2: SEHNR, FQNEAQ (reference sequence). CDR3 length equals 12 residues. CDR3 sequence: CSSSFGRTEAFF. The CDR3 DNA sequence: TGTTCCAGCAGCTTCGGGAGGACTGAAGCTTTCTTT. Full variable domain (remainder filled in from reference TRBV7-9 and TRBJ1-1): DTGVSQNPRHKITKRGQNVTFRCDPISEHNRLYWYRQTLGQGPEFLTYFQNEAQLEKSRLLSDRFSAERPKGSFSTLEIQRTEQGDSAMYLCSSSFGRTEAFFGQGTRLTVV.

The chain uses TRBV4-1 and TRBJ2-1, with 8 nucleotides matching TRBD2. Germline assignment: CDR1 MGHRA and CDR2 YSYEKL. The V gene end was trimmed by 5 bases and the J gene end by 0 bases; junction bases not matched to a gene: 9. The CDR3 sequence is 17 residues long. Here the CDR3 reads CASSTRFSGNSYNEQFF. CDR3 bases: TGCGCCAGCAGCACCCGGTTTAGCGGGAACTCCTACAATGAGCAGTTCTTC.

The V call is TRBV4-3, the J call TRBJ2-7; 7 nucleotides line up with TRBD1. The CDR3 spans 14 residues. V gave up 0 bases and J gave up 6 bases; unmatched junction bases: 5. Germline CDR1 and CDR2: LGHNA and YSLEER. CDR3 in amino acids: CASSQEVGQTEQYF. As DNA, the CDR3 is TGCGCCAGCAGCCAAGAGGTGGGACAGACCGAGCAGTACTTC.

J is TRBJ2-7 and V is TRBV7-8; 7 bases are a match to TRBD1. The CDR3 is made up of 13 amino acids. The V gene's germline CDR1 is SGHVS and CDR2 FQNEAQ. The ends lost 3 bases at V and 4 bases at J; junction bases unmatched: 3. The chain's CDR3 is CASSLTGTYEQYF. The CDR3 DNA follows: TGTGCCAGCAGCTTGACAGGGACATACGAGCAGTACTTC.

The rearrangement uses TRBV7-2 and TRBJ2-3; no reliable D call. The CDR3 has 14 amino acids. V dropped 6 bases and J dropped 1 base, with 11 bases sitting between them. Germline V gene lookup returns CDR1 SGHTA and CDR2 FQGNSA. DNA of the CDR3: TGTGCCAGCAGATTAACCGGTGGCACAGATACGCAGTATTTT. Translation: CASRLTGGTDTQYF.

The chain joins TRBV9 to TRBJ2-1; 8 nucleotides line up with TRBD2. Trimming cost V 4 bases and J 1 base; bases outside gene matches: 4. CDR1 and CDR2 from the germline V gene are SGDLS and YYNGEE. This CDR3 has 15 residues. The CDR3, as DNA: TGTGCCAGCAGCCGTTCGGGGGGGTCCTACAATGAGCAGTTCTTC. Translation gives CASSRSGGSYNEQFF.

CDR3 nucleotide sequence: TGCGCCAGCAGCCAAGTTGGGCAGGGTTCGGGAAACACCATATATTTT. It is translated as CASSQVGQGSGNTIYF. The gene calls are TRBV4-1 and TRBJ1-3; D is perhaps TRBD1 (5 bases). This CDR3 is built from 16 residues. In germline, CDR1 is MGHRA, CDR2 YSYEKL. Trimming left V 1 base short and J 4 bases short, with 14 bases between.

The V and J genes are TRBV19 and TRBJ2-1; tentatively, D is TRBD2 (5 bases). Per germline, CDR1 LNHDA and CDR2 SQIVND (reference sequence). The V end lost 3 bases, the J end lost 8 bases, and 8 bases lay between the germline ends. The CDR3 consists of 12 residues. This CDR3 is CASSMVAHEQFF. DNA of the CDR3: TGTGCCAGTAGTATGGTAGCGCATGAGCAGTTCTTC.

The V call is TRBV5-4, the J call TRBJ2-2; D call uncertain. Trimming pared 6 bases from V and 6 bases from J, leaving 15 bases between. CDR1 is SGHNT and CDR2 is YYREEE in the germline V gene (reference sequence). The CDR3 runs to 14 residues. For the CDR3, the DNA is TGTGCCAGCAACCCAGGCAGTGCCCCCGGGGAGCTGTTTTTT. This gives the protein CASNPGSAPGELFF.

In its sample, this clone was seen once. V gene TRBV7-2 combines with J gene TRBJ2-5; D is perhaps TRBD2 (5 bases). This CDR3 has 14 residues. The V end lost 5 bases, the J end lost 2 bases, and 12 bases lay between the germline ends. Germline V CDR1 and CDR2: SGHTA, FQGNSA. CDR3 coding DNA: TGTGCCAGCAGCCCCCGTGGACTGCAAGAGACCCAGTACTTC. The encoded protein is CASSPRGLQETQYF. The variable domain in full, completed from reference TRBV7-2 and TRBJ2-5, reads GAGVSQSPSNKVTEKGKDVELRCDPISGHTALYWYRQSLGQGLEFLIYFQGNSAPDKSGLPSDRFSAERTGGSVSTLTIQRTQQEDSAVYLCASSPRGLQETQYFGPGTRLLVL.

V is TRBV5-1 and J is TRBJ1-3, with 8 positions matching TRBD1. The germline V gene has CDR1 SGHRS and CDR2 YFSETQ. V shed 3 bases and J 1 base; nucleotides not matched to a gene: 6. The CDR3 contains 16 residues. The CDR3 sequence: CASSSAGTGSGNTIYF. For the CDR3, the DNA is TGCGCCAGCAGCTCCGCCGGGACAGGATCTGGAAACACCATATATTTT.

CDR3 sequence: CASSDSRGGGTDTQYF. The CDR3, as DNA: TGTGCCAGCAGTGACTCGAGAGGGGGAGGCACAGATACGCAGTATTTT. The chain employs TRBV6-4 and TRBJ2-3; TRBD1 might be the D (6 bases). CDR1 and CDR2 (germline): MRHNA, SNTAGT. Trimming removed 0 bases at V and 1 base at J, with 11 bases between. The CDR3 is 16 residues long.

V gene TRBV19 combines with J gene TRBJ1-2; 9 nucleotides agree with TRBD1. The CDR3 sequence is 14 residues long. V was pared by 5 bases and J by 4 bases, with 5 bases of the junction left unmatched. Germline V gene data show CDR1 as LNHDA and CDR2 as SQIVND (reference sequence). The CDR3 DNA reads as TGTGCCAGTAGTGCGGGGACAGGGCCCTATGGCTACACCTTC. The encoded protein is CASSAGTGPYGYTF.